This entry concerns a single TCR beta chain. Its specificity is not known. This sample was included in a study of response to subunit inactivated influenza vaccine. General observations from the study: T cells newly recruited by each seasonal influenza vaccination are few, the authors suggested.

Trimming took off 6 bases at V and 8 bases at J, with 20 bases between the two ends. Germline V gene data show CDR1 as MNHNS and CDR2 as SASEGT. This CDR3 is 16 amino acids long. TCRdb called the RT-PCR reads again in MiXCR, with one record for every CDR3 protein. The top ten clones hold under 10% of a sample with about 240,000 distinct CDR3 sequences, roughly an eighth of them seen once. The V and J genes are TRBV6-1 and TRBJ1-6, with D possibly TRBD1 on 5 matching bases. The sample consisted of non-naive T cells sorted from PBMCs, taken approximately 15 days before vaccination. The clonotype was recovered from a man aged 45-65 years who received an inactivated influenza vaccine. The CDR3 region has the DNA TGTGCCAGCAGACCCGGACTGGCATGGGGGGATTCACCCCTCCACTTT. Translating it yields CASRPGLAWGDSPLHF.